A selection of T cell receptor beta chains follows, all from one sample in a study of CD8 T cells in Susac syndrome. TCRdb reprocessed the immunoSEQ multiplex PCR reads via MiXCR and lists one record per CDR3 protein. Of 110,000 or so distinct CDR3 sequences in the sample, 94% were seen once. Sequencing used CD4+ T cells from PBMCs. The receptors here all came from a human donor in good health. Each CDR3 is given with its conserved first and last residue. A D gene is named only where the DNA matches it firmly. Clone size, where shown, is once, few, many, or a class for clones that have expanded.

D: .
length: 17
J: TRBJ2-7
size: once
V: TRBV7-8
DNA: TGTGCCAGCAGCACGTGGGACATCCTGAGGCCATACTACGAGCAGTACTTC
CDR3: CASSTWDILRPYYEQYF

D: .
length: 13
J: TRBJ1-1
size: .
V: TRBV3-1
DNA: TGTGCCAGCAGTTTTACGGTGAACACTGAAGCTTTCTTT
CDR3: CASSFTVNTEAFF

D: TRBD1
length: 14
J: TRBJ1-1
size: .
V: TRBV29-1
DNA: TGCAGCGTCGGCTTGGGGACAGCTAACACTGAAGCTTTCTTT
CDR3: CSVGLGTANTEAFF

D: TRBD2
length: 15
J: TRBJ2-1
size: once
V: TRBV6-6
DNA: TGTGCCAGCGTATTAAGGGAGGGCGCCTACAATGAGCAGTTCTTC
CDR3: CASVLREGAYNEQFF

D: TRBD2
length: 15
J: TRBJ2-7
size: .
V: TRBV3-1
DNA: TGTGCCAGCAGCCAAGGGGGGGAGGGCATCTACGAGCAGTACTTC
CDR3: CASSQGGEGIYEQYF

D: .
length: 16
J: TRBJ2-2
size: .
V: TRBV4-2
DNA: TGTGCCAGCAGCCAAGCCGGCGGGGCAGGAACCGGGGAGCTGTTTTTT
CDR3: CASSQAGGAGTGELFF

D: .
length: 17
J: TRBJ2-5
size: .
V: TRBV4-1
DNA: TGCGCCAGCAGCCAAGGGCCCGCTGGGGGGGCCGGAGAGACCCAGTACTTC
CDR3: CASSQGPAGGAGETQYF

D: TRBD1
length: 13
J: TRBJ1-1
size: .
V: TRBV5-1
DNA: TGCGCCAGCAGCTCGGGACAGGGAGGGGAAGCTTTCTTT
CDR3: CASSSGQGGEAFF

D: .
length: 12
J: TRBJ2-7
size: .
V: TRBV29-1
DNA: TGCAGCGTCTCTAGCCGGGGTAATGAGCAGTACTTC
CDR3: CSVSSRGNEQYF

D: .
length: 12
J: TRBJ2-7
size: .
V: TRBV28
DNA: TGTGCCAGCAGTCCATCGTTAGAAGAGCAGTACTTC
CDR3: CASSPSLEEQYF

D: TRBD1
length: 14
J: TRBJ2-4
size: .
V: TRBV3-1
DNA: TGTGCCAGCAGCGATCGGACAGGGCCAAACATTCAGTACTTC
CDR3: CASSDRTGPNIQYF

D: .
length: 11
J: TRBJ2-1
size: .
V: TRBV28
DNA: TGTGCCACCGGGTCGTACAATGAGCAGTTCTTC
CDR3: CATGSYNEQFF

D: .
length: 12
J: TRBJ2-1
size: once
V: TRBV12-3/TRBV12-4
DNA: TGTGCCAGCAGTCCCAAGGGGGGGGAGCAGTTCTTC
CDR3: CASSPKGGEQFF

D: .
length: 15
J: TRBJ1-5
size: .
V: TRBV6-2/TRBV6-3
DNA: TGTGCCAGCACAGGAACAACAGGGATCAGCCAGCCCCAGCATTTT
CDR3: CASTGTTGISQPQHF

D: .
length: 12
J: TRBJ1-6
size: .
V: TRBV7-9
DNA: TGTGCCAGCAGCTTAGGAATGTCACCCCTCCACTTT
CDR3: CASSLGMSPLHF

D: .
length: 13
J: TRBJ1-1
size: .
V: TRBV12-3/TRBV12-4
DNA: TGTGCCAGCAGTTCCCAGACGGACACTGAAGCTTTCTTT
CDR3: CASSSQTDTEAFF

D: .
length: 13
J: TRBJ2-2
size: .
V: TRBV19
DNA: TGTGCCAGTACCTCCCGACCGACCGGGGAGCTGTTTTTT
CDR3: CASTSRPTGELFF

D: TRBD1
length: 14
J: TRBJ2-7
size: .
V: TRBV7-9
DNA: TGTGCCAGCAGCCTCGACAGGGTCTCCTACGAGCAGTACTTC
CDR3: CASSLDRVSYEQYF

D: .
length: 13
J: TRBJ2-5
size: .
V: TRBV6-5
DNA: TGTGCCAGCAGGAACTTGATCCAAGAGACCCAGTACTTC
CDR3: CASRNLIQETQYF

D: .
length: 14
J: TRBJ2-2
size: few
V: TRBV6-1
DNA: TGTGCCAGCAGTTTTCAGATGAACACCGGGGAGCTGTTTTTT
CDR3: CASSFQMNTGELFF

D: .
length: 15
J: TRBJ1-2
size: .
V: TRBV28
DNA: TGTGCCAGCAGGCCTTGGGCAGACACTTACTATGGCTACACCTTC
CDR3: CASRPWADTYYGYTF

D: .
length: 13
J: TRBJ1-1
size: .
V: TRBV4-2
DNA: TGTGCCAGCAGCTTAACCGGGACCCATGAAGCTTTCTTT
CDR3: CASSLTGTHEAFF

D: .
length: 12
J: TRBJ2-7
size: .
V: TRBV7-9
DNA: TGTGCCAGCAGCTTTGCGCAGGACGAGCAGTACTTC
CDR3: CASSFAQDEQYF

D: .
length: 13
J: TRBJ1-6
size: .
V: TRBV20-1
DNA: TGCAGTGCTAGAGCAGGGTTCAATTCACCCCTCCACTTT
CDR3: CSARAGFNSPLHF

D: .
length: 14
J: TRBJ2-1
size: .
V: TRBV10-3
DNA: TGTGCCATCAGTGAGTCAGAGAACTACAATGAGCAGTTCTTC
CDR3: CAISESENYNEQFF

D: .
length: 13
J: TRBJ1-3
size: .
V: TRBV30
DNA: TGTGCCTTGCAGGGCGACTCTGGAAACACCATATATTTT
CDR3: CALQGDSGNTIYF

D: .
length: 11
J: TRBJ1-5
size: .
V: TRBV30
DNA: TGTGCCTGGGGGCCTAATCAGCCCCAGCATTTT
CDR3: CAWGPNQPQHF

D: .
length: 17
J: TRBJ2-6
size: .
V: TRBV20-1
DNA: TGCAGTGCTAGAGACGGCGGGACGACCTCTGGGGCCAACGTCCTGACTTTC
CDR3: CSARDGGTTSGANVLTF

D: .
length: 14
J: TRBJ1-2
size: .
V: TRBV29-1
DNA: TGCAGCGTTGGAGCGGGGGTGGATTCCTATGGCTACACCTTC
CDR3: CSVGAGVDSYGYTF

D: .
length: 11
J: TRBJ2-1
size: .
V: TRBV27
DNA: TGTGCCAAAGAGAGGGGCTATGAGCAGTTCTTC
CDR3: CAKERGYEQFF

D: TRBD2
length: 16
J: TRBJ2-2
size: .
V: TRBV11-2
DNA: TGTGCCAGCAGCTTGATAGCGGGTCGTTTCACCGGGGAGCTGTTTTTT
CDR3: CASSLIAGRFTGELFF

D: .
length: 17
J: TRBJ1-3
size: .
V: TRBV20-1
DNA: TGCAGTGCTAGAGATCTTGGGGGGTTCAGCTCTGGAAACACCATATATTTT
CDR3: CSARDLGGFSSGNTIYF

D: .
length: 13
J: TRBJ2-7
size: .
V: TRBV20-1
DNA: TGCAGTGCTAGAGATGTAGGGATCCACGAGCAGTACTTC
CDR3: CSARDVGIHEQYF

D: .
length: 11
J: TRBJ2-1
size: .
V: TRBV19
DNA: TGTGCCAGTAGTATACTCAATGAGCAGTTCTTC
CDR3: CASSILNEQFF

D: .
length: 12
J: TRBJ2-7
size: .
V: TRBV3-1
DNA: TGTGCCAGCAGCCAAGTGGATTACGAGCAGTACTTC
CDR3: CASSQVDYEQYF

D: TRBD2
length: 14
J: TRBJ2-1
size: .
V: TRBV3-1
DNA: TGTGCCAGCAGCCCGGGACTAGCGGTCAATGAGCAGTTCTTC
CDR3: CASSPGLAVNEQFF

D: .
length: 13
J: TRBJ2-5
size: .
V: TRBV10-3
DNA: TGTGCCATCAGTGTCGTGGGAGCCGAGACCCAGTACTTC
CDR3: CAISVVGAETQYF